These 17 T cell receptor beta chains originate from one sample sequenced in a study of cytomegalovirus exposure and HLA in healthy donors. This PCR relied on a set of 60 Vbeta primers and 13 Jbeta primers. Libraries were prepared by immunoSEQ multiplex PCR; TCRdb keeps only in-frame clonotypes and omits some of them. Of about 190,000 clones listed, 85% are singletons. The sample comprised PBMCs. Source of these receptors: a boy aged 2-9 years in good health and CMV-seronegative.

The chain couples TRBV28 to TRBJ1-5; D is uncertain. V lost 5 bases and J 0 bases, leaving 17 bases between the germline ends. The CDR3 consists of 17 residues. Germline assignment: CDR1 MDHEN and CDR2 SYDVKM. This chain's CDR3 is CASSPRFVNRSNQPQHF. CDR3 bases: TGTGCCAGCAGTCCCAGGTTTGTGAATCGTAGCAATCAGCCCCAGCATTTT.

The V and J genes are TRBV6-1 and TRBJ2-7; TRBD1 aligns across 8 bases. Trimming took 4 bases from V and 3 from J; bases not matched to a gene: 5. The germline V gene has CDR1 MNHNS and CDR2 SASEGT. CDR3 length: 14 residues. This CDR3 is CASSARGPLYEQYV. The CDR3 nucleotides are TGTGCCAGCAGTGCCAGGGGGCCGCTCTACGAGCAGTACGTC.

The chain couples TRBV28 to TRBJ1-5; TRBD1 matches at 7 bases. V was pared by 3 bases and J by 2 bases, with 7 bases of the junction left unmatched. The germline V gene encodes CDR1 MDHEN and CDR2 SYDVKM. The CDR3 is made up of 16 amino acids. The CDR3 is CASSFSLGQGNQPQHF. CDR3 DNA sequence: TGTGCCAGCAGTTTCTCGCTTGGACAGGGCAATCAGCCCCAGCATTTT.

The chain is built from TRBV10-3 and TRBJ2-3; tentatively, D is TRBD2 (5 bases). This CDR3 region has 12 residues. In germline, CDR1 is ENHRY, CDR2 SYGVKD. Trimming shortened V by 6 bases and J by 6 bases, and 10 bases separated the two germline ends. CDR3 DNA: TGTGCCATCAGCCTAAGAGGGGATACGCAGTATTTT. Translated, it gives CAISLRGDTQYF.

V gene TRBV19 combines with J gene TRBJ2-1; D call uncertain. V was cut by 5 bases and J by 13 bases, with 3 bases left in between. Germline lookup yields CDR1 LNHDA and CDR2 SQIVND (reference sequence). This CDR3 has 8 residues. The CDR3 protein is CASSLQFF. CDR3 DNA: TGTGCCAGTAGTCTTCAGTTCTTC. The variable domain in full, completed from reference TRBV19 and TRBJ2-1, reads DGGITQSPKYLFRKEGQNVTLSCEQNLNHDAMYWYRQDPGQGLRLIYYSQIVNDFQKGDIAEGYSVSREKKESFPLTVTSAQKNPTAFYLCASSLQFFGPGTRLTVL.

V and J are TRBV9 and TRBJ1-6, with 7 nucleotides matching TRBD1. This CDR3 spans 16 amino acids. V shed 0 bases and J 0 bases; nucleotides not matched to a gene: 0. Germline loops: CDR1 SGDLS, CDR2 YYNGEE. The CDR3 bases are TGTGCCAGCAGCGTAGGGGACAGCTCCTATAATTCACCCCTCCACTTT. The encoded protein is CASSVGDSSYNSPLHF.

V is TRBV4-2 and J is TRBJ2-1, with D unresolved. V lost 0 bases and J lost 4, with 7 bases in between. CDR3 size: 14 residues. Germline V gene data show CDR1 as LGHNA and CDR2 as YNFKEQ. CDR3: CASSQEPGYNEQFF. CDR3 DNA sequence: TGTGCCAGCAGCCAAGAACCCGGGTACAATGAGCAGTTCTTC.

The chain links TRBV5-1 to TRBJ1-1; D gene ambiguous. V shed 4 bases and J shed 4 bases, with 20 bases lying between them. The germline CDR1 and CDR2 sequences are SGHRS and YFSETQ. The CDR3 consists of 16 residues. The chain's CDR3 is CASSDQDYTGGTEAFF. DNA of the CDR3: TGCGCCAGCAGCGACCAAGACTACACCGGTGGCACTGAAGCTTTCTTT.

The V call is TRBV6-1, the J call TRBJ2-1, with 8 bases lining up with TRBD2. CDR3 length: 14 residues. V trimming: 4 bases; J trimming: 6 bases; junction bases outside the gene matches: 5. From germline, CDR1 is MNHNS and CDR2 SASEGT. Written as DNA, the CDR3 is TGTGCCAGCAGTGCGGGGGGGCCCGGCAATGAGCAGTTCTTC. Amino acid sequence: CASSAGGPGNEQFF.

This rearrangement joins TRBV28 to TRBJ1-5; TRBD1 might be the D (6 bases). The V gene's germline CDR1 is MDHEN and CDR2 SYDVKM. The CDR3 is made up of 15 amino acids. Trimming cost V 3 bases and J 0 bases, with 9 bases left between them. This chain's CDR3 is CASSLAGDSNQPQHF. For the CDR3, the DNA is TGTGCCAGCAGTTTGGCAGGGGATAGCAATCAGCCCCAGCATTTT.

V usage is TRBV20-1 and J usage is TRBJ1-1; tentative D call: TRBD1 (6 bases). Germline V gene lookup returns CDR1 DFQATT and CDR2 SNEGSKA (reference sequence). CDR3 length equals 11 residues. The V gene lost 5 bases and the J gene lost 4 bases, with 8 bases spanning the gap. This chain's CDR3 is CSAFRGTEAFF. The CDR3, as DNA: TGCAGTGCTTTCAGGGGCACTGAAGCTTTCTTT.

This clone was detected only once. This chain connects TRBV6-5 to TRBJ1-2; D ambiguous. Trimming removed 4 bases at V and 7 bases at J, with 16 bases between. This CDR3 has 14 residues. Germline values: CDR1 MNHEY, CDR2 SVGAGI. The CDR3 coding sequence is TGTGCCAGCAGTTCCGGCCCAGGATCGAGTGGCTACACCTTC. It yields the protein CASSSGPGSSGYTF.

The CDR3 spells CASSLYGDYYGYTF. The DNA of the CDR3 is TGCGCCAGCAGCTTGTACGGGGACTACTATGGCTACACCTTC. This chain joins TRBV5-1 and TRBJ1-2; possibly TRBD1 for D (5 bases). The germline V gene has CDR1 SGHRS and CDR2 YFSETQ. The CDR3 extends over 14 amino acids. The germline V and J ends were trimmed by 1 base and 3 bases, with 10 bases remaining between them.

The chain couples TRBV15 to TRBJ2-7, with 9 bases matching TRBD1. This CDR3 contains 15 residues. In germline, CDR1 is LNHNV, CDR2 YYDKDF (reference sequence). V lost 1 base, J lost 0 bases, and 1 base stayed unmatched. CDR3 nucleotides: TGTGCCACCAGCAGAGGGACAGGGGCCTCCTACGAGCAGTACTTC. Translating gives CATSRGTGASYEQYF.

The chain combines TRBV19 with TRBJ2-1; D is perhaps TRBD2 (5 bases). Germline V gene data show CDR1 as LNHDA and CDR2 as SQIVND (reference sequence). V was cut by 6 bases and J by 0 bases, with 24 bases left in between. CDR3 length equals 19 residues. The CDR3 nucleotides read TGTGCCAGTAGGAAGGGAAGGTCTAGCCAAAGGAGCTCCTACAATGAGCAGTTCTTC. Protein: CASRKGRSSQRSSYNEQFF.

The chain has TRBV10-2 and TRBJ2-7; 9 nucleotides align to TRBD1. The CDR3 has 15 amino acids. Germline CDR1 reads WSHSY; CDR2 reads SAAADI. J lost 3 bases, V lost 8 bases, and 11 bases had no gene match. CDR3 sequence reads: CASAEGTGYFYEQYV. CDR3 in DNA: TGCGCCAGCGCAGAGGGGACAGGGTACTTCTACGAGCAGTACGTC.

This clone was observed once. CDR3: CASSEEGRQLYEAFF. CDR3 DNA sequence: TGTGCCAGCAGTGAAGAGGGGCGGCAGCTTTATGAAGCTTTCTTT. The chain couples TRBV6-1 to TRBJ1-1, with D tentatively TRBD1 (5 bases). CDR3 length equals 15 residues. The V end lost 1 base, the J end lost 7 bases, and 16 bases lay between the germline ends. Germline V gene sequence: CDR1 MNHNS, CDR2 SASEGT.